These 3 T cell receptor beta chains were all obtained from the same sample, sequenced in a study of CD8+ T cells in alopecia areata. Noted treatment: oral pan-JAK inhibitor, 5-10 mg twice daily. Reverse transcribed after extraction, RNA yielded cDNA as the sequencing template. Sequencing used immunoSEQ multiplex PCR; TCRdb keeps in-frame clones, though not all of them. The repertoire holds about 190,000 clones, with roughly three fifths as singletons. The sequences come from CD4+ T cells sorted from blood, collected at week 4, from a patient treated with tofacitinib. These receptor sequences come from a human donor with alopecia areata.

The J gene is TRBJ2-5, the V gene TRBV4-1; D may be TRBD1 (7 bases). Germline assignment: CDR1 MGHRA and CDR2 YSYEKL. The length of the CDR3 is 14 residues. V was shortened by 1 base and J by 5 bases, with 11 bases between the two germline ends. The CDR3 DNA is TGCGCCAGCAGCCAAGCTCCAGGGGGGGAGACCCAGTACTTC. Amino acid sequence: CASSQAPGGETQYF.

This clone was seen more than once but under ten times. The chain has TRBV23-1 and TRBJ2-5, with 7 bases matching TRBD1. TRBV23-1 is filed as an ORF, its function uncertain. This CDR3 contains 14 residues. The junction had 9 bases not matched to a gene; V was cut back by 7 bases and J by 4 bases. CDR3 in DNA: TGCGCCAGCAATCTTACAGGGGCCTTAGAGACCCAGTACTTC. The encoded protein is CASNLTGALETQYF.

The V call is TRBV2, the J call TRBJ1-1, with a weak D call TRBD1 (5 bases). Per the germline V gene, CDR1 is SNHLY and CDR2 is FYNNEI. Trimming took 5 bases from V and 0 from J, leaving 13 bases between them. This CDR3 is built from 15 residues. DNA for the CDR3: TGTGCCAGCAGTTTGGGACTGTTAATGAACACTGAAGCTTTCTTT. This codes for CASSLGLLMNTEAFF.